This entry is about one TCR beta chain. The antigen is unknown. The sample belongs to a study of molecular identifiers for immune sequencing clone quantification. Across the study: RNA from approximately 20,000 or 98,000 naive CD8 cells was split five ways in replicates, with four sequenced.

Study findings and constraints: The study found clones above 20 RNA copies held over 97% of effector molecules and under 1% in naive cells.

Per the germline V gene, CDR1 is SGHNT and CDR2 is YYREEE (reference sequence). The V gene lost 7 bases and the J gene lost 2 bases, with 6 bases spanning the gap. This CDR3 has 11 amino acids. Preparation of the bulk TCR libraries relied on previously described methods and listed TCR primers. TCRdb reprocessed the PCR reads with MiXCR, giving one entry per CDR3 protein. The sample lists 490,000 or so distinct CDR3 sequences, about 25% seen once, with 0.76% in the top ten. The receptor was isolated from a human donor in good health. Some libraries in this study had Jurkat cell RNA spiked in. The source material was naive CD8+ T cells from blood, with Jurkat cell RNA spiked in. Subset given: FACS-sorted CD8+CD4-CCR7+CD45RA+ naive T cells. This rearrangement joins TRBV5-4 to TRBJ1-2; D remains unclear. Here the CDR3 reads CASFGNYGYTF. The CDR3 DNA reads as TGTGCCAGCTTTGGGAACTATGGCTACACCTTC.